Listed below are T cell receptor beta chains from one sample, sequenced in a study of early stage breast cancer tumors. Data came from immunoSEQ multiplex PCR; TCRdb stores just in-frame clones and leaves some out. This sample has 28,000 or so clones, with roughly 77% found just once. The specimen sequenced was blood. Every receptor here comes from a person aged 35 to 50 with breast cancer. CDR3s include the opening cysteine and the closing phenylalanine or tryptophan. Fields, in order: clone size, D gene, V gene, J gene, CDR3 DNA, CDR3 protein. D genes are given only for firm matches. Expanded clones get a size class; other rows say once, few or many, or leave the size out.

-	TRBD2	TRBV7-3	TRBJ2-7	TGTGCCAGCAGCTTTAGCGGGGGGAGCTCCTACGAGCAGTACTTC	CASSFSGGSSYEQYF
-	TRBD2	TRBV7-7	TRBJ2-1	TGTGCCAGCAGCTTTCGACTAGCGGGAGCCGATGAGCAGTTCTTC	CASSFRLAGADEQFF
once	TRBD2	TRBV4-3	TRBJ2-3	TGCGCCAGCAGCCAAGATCTAAGACTAGCGGGAGGCCAGGCTAGCACAGATACGCAGTATTTT	CASSQDLRLAGGQASTDTQYF
-	TRBD2	TRBV5-1	TRBJ2-1	TGCGCCAGCAGCTTGGAAACTAGCGGGAGGCCGTCCAATGAGCAGTTCTTC	CASSLETSGRPSNEQFF
-	TRBD2	TRBV2	TRBJ2-7	TGTGCCAGCAGTGAAGGGAGGGCTAGCGGGATCTACGAGCAGTACTTC	CASSEGRASGIYEQYF
-	-	TRBV19	TRBJ1-5	TGTGCCAGTAGCATCCGGGGGGCGGGTAATCAGCCCCAGCATTTT	CASSIRGAGNQPQHF
-	-	TRBV9	TRBJ2-3	TGTGCCAGCAGCGTAGGGGACTCTCTGGTCTTAGATACGCAGTATTTT	CASSVGDSLVLDTQYF
-	TRBD1	TRBV7-8	TRBJ1-3	TGTGCCAGCAGCTTAGAGGGGTGGACAGGGACTGGAAACACCATATATTTT	CASSLEGWTGTGNTIYF
-	-	TRBV12-5	TRBJ1-4	TGTGCTAGTGGCCAGTTCCCAATTGTAGAAAAACTGTTTTTT	CASGQFPIVEKLFF
few	-	TRBV9	TRBJ1-1	TGTGCCAGCAGCCCATTAGGCCGGGGCACTGAAGCTTTCTTT	CASSPLGRGTEAFF
-	TRBD2	TRBV23-1	TRBJ2-7	TGCGCCAGCAGTGTGACTAGCGGGAGAGGTTACGAGCAGTACTTC	CASSVTSGRGYEQYF
few	TRBD2	TRBV7-9	TRBJ2-1	TGTGCCAGCAGCTTAAAGCGGGAGTCCGACAATGAGCAGTTCTTC	CASSLKRESDNEQFF
-	-	TRBV5-8	TRBJ2-1	TGTGCCAGCAGCTTGGTCGAAGGCAACAATGAGCAGTTCTTC	CASSLVEGNNEQFF
-	TRBD1	TRBV6-5	TRBJ2-7	TGTGCCAGCAGTTACTCCAAGGGGGCGTACGAGCAGTACTTC	CASSYSKGAYEQYF
-	TRBD1	TRBV9	TRBJ2-1	TGTGCCAGCAACCGGGACAGAGCCTACAATGAGCAGTTCTTC	CASNRDRAYNEQFF
-	TRBD2	TRBV4-3	TRBJ2-6	TGCGCCAGCAGCCAGGCGGGAGTACCCACTTCTTGGGGGGCCAACGTCCTGACTTTC	CASSQAGVPTSWGANVLTF
-	-	TRBV10-3	TRBJ2-5	TGTGCCATCAGTGATGCGCTAGCGAGTACAGAGACCCAGTACTTC	CAISDALASTETQYF
-	-	TRBV6-5	TRBJ2-2	TGTGCCAGCAGTCGAGGGGGAGCCGGGGAGCTGTTTTTT	CASSRGGAGELFF
-	TRBD2	TRBV6-5	TRBJ2-7	TGTGCCAGCAGTCCGGGACTAGCGAGTACCTACGAGCAGTACTTC	CASSPGLASTYEQYF
-	TRBD1	TRBV30	TRBJ1-2	TGTGCCTGGAGTACAGGACAGGGGCTAGGCTACACCTTC	CAWSTGQGLGYTF
-	-	TRBV4-2	TRBJ2-1	TGTGCCAGCAGCCAAGACGGCTCACAGGGTGAGACCTACAATGAGCAGTTCTTC	CASSQDGSQGETYNEQFF
-	TRBD2	TRBV28	TRBJ2-3	TGTGCCAGCGAAACCGGGAGGGCCGCAGATACGCAGTATTTT	CASETGRAADTQYF
-	-	TRBV28	TRBJ2-2	TGTGCCAGCAAGGTATGGGGAGACGGCGGGGAGCTGTTTTTT	CASKVWGDGGELFF
-	TRBD2	TRBV7-9	TRBJ2-5	TGTGCCAGCTCTCTGGGCGGGAGTTTCGGTGAGACCCAGTACTTC	CASSLGGSFGETQYF
-	TRBD1	TRBV5-6	TRBJ1-2	TGTGCCAGCAGGCCACAGGGGGGAATTGGCTACACCTTC	CASRPQGGIGYTF
-	-	TRBV5-8	TRBJ2-7	TGTGCCAGCAGCTTGGGAGTTAGGGTCCACGAGCAGTACTTC	CASSLGVRVHEQYF
-	-	TRBV7-6	TRBJ2-5	TGTGCCAGCAGCCCCGCGGGTGGGGAGACCCAGTACTTC	CASSPAGGETQYF
-	-	TRBV19	TRBJ2-2	TGTGCCAGTAGTCTAGGTGGAGTTTTCGCCGGGGAGCTGTTTTTT	CASSLGGVFAGELFF
medium-sized	-	TRBV4-1	TRBJ1-5	TGCGCCAGCAGCCCTTCCGAAAGCAATCAGCCCCAGCATTTT	CASSPSESNQPQHF
-	-	TRBV18	TRBJ1-1	TGTGCCAGCTCACCAAACCCCGCGACTGACACTGAAGCTTTCTTT	CASSPNPATDTEAFF
-	-	TRBV4-1	TRBJ1-3	TGCGCCAGCAGCCAAGGGAGGGGATTGGGAAACACCATATATTTT	CASSQGRGLGNTIYF
-	-	TRBV29-1	TRBJ2-7	TGCAGCGTTCTAAAGCGGAGGGGGTCTTACGAGCAGTACTTC	CSVLKRRGSYEQYF
once	-	TRBV4-1	TRBJ2-5	TGCGCCAGCAGCCAAGAGATAGCGTACCAGCAAGAGACCCAGTACTTC	CASSQEIAYQQETQYF
few	-	TRBV7-2	TRBJ2-5	TGTGCCAGCAGCCAACAGGGCCTCCAAGAGACCCAGTACTTC	CASSQQGLQETQYF
-	-	TRBV7-9	TRBJ1-1	TGTGCCAGCAGCCAGGGACGGATCACTGAAGCTTTCTTT	CASSQGRITEAFF
-	TRBD1	TRBV19	TRBJ2-7	TGTGCCACTTGGGCAGGGGGCAACACCTACGAGCAGTACTTC	CATWAGGNTYEQYF
once	TRBD1	TRBV2	TRBJ1-2	TGTGCCAGCAAAATGGGACAGGGAAATTATTATGGCTACACCTTC	CASKMGQGNYYGYTF
-	-	TRBV27	TRBJ1-5	TGTGCCAGCAGTTACAGGGTCTATCAGCCCCAGCATTTT	CASSYRVYQPQHF
-	-	TRBV7-9	TRBJ1-3	TGTGCCAGCAGCTCCCCCGGTAGGGACACCATATATTTT	CASSSPGRDTIYF
few	-	TRBV28	TRBJ2-1	TGTGCCAGCAGTTTACTCCGGAGGACTGAGCAGTTCTTC	CASSLLRRTEQFF
few	-	TRBV30	TRBJ1-2	TGTGCCTGGGGACATCCCTTCGGGTATGGCTACACCTTC	CAWGHPFGYGYTF
-	-	TRBV20-1	TRBJ2-3	TGCAGTGCTAGAACGGGGGATACGCAGTATTTT	CSARTGDTQYF
-	TRBD1	TRBV6-1	TRBJ2-7	TGTGCCAGCAACCCACAGGGGAGCCCCTACGAGCAGTACTTC	CASNPQGSPYEQYF